Sequencing of this T cell receptor beta chain was carried out in a study of blood T cell dynamics during melanoma immunotherapy. Study details: First-line therapy was either pembrolizumab or nivolumab with ipilimumab for metastatic melanoma.

As for time point: week 3, after first cycle of checkpoint inhibitor. Sampling occurred pretreatment (T0) and at week 3 (W3), after cycle one of checkpoint blockade. No patient had earlier systemic cancer treatment, concurrent immunosuppressants, or another active cancer. This clone has only one observation. Germline CDR1 and CDR2: MNHEY and SVGAGI. The CDR3 extends over 14 amino acids. V was pared by 5 bases and J by 4 bases, with 6 bases of the junction left unmatched. The protocol was immunoSEQ multiplex PCR, while the TCRdb copy is restricted to in-frame clones and leaves out a portion. This table has about 11,000 clones, 84% appearing once.

Source: blood, taken from a patient treated with checkpoint blockade. This chain connects TRBV6-5 to TRBJ2-7; 9 bases map to TRBD1. This TCR came from a human donor with melanoma. DNA for the CDR3: TGTGCCAGCAGTCCGGGACAGGGCAAATACGAGCAGTACTTC. Translating gives CASSPGQGKYEQYF.